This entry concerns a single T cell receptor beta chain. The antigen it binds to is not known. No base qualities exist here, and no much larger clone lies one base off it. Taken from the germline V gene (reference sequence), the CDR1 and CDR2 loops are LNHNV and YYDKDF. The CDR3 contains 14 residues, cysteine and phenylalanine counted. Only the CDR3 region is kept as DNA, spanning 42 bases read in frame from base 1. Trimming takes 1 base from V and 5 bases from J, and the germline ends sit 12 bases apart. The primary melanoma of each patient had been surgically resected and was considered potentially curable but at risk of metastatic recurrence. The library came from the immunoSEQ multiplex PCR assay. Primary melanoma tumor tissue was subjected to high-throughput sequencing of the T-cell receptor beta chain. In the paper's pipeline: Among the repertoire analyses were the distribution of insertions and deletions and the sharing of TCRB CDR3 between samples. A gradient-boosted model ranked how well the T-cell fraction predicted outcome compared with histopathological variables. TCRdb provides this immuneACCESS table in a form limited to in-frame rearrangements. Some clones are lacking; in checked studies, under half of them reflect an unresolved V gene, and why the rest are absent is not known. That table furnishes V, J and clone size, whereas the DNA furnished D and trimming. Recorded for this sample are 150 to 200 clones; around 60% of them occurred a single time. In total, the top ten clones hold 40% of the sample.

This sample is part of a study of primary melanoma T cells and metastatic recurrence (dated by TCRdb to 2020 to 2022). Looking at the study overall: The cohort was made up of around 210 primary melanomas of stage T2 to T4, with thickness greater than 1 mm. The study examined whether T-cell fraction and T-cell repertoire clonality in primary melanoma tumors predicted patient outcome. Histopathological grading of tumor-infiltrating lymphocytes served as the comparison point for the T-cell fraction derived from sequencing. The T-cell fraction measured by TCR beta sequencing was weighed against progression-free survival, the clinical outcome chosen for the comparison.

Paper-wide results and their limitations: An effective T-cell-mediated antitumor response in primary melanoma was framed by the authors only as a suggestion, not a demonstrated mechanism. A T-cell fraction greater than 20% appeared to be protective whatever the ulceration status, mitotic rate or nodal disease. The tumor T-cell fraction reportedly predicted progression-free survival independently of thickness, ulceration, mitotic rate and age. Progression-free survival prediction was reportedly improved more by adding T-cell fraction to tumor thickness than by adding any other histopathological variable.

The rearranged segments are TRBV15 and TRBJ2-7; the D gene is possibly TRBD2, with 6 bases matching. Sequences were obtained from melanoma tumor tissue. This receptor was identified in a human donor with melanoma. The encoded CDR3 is CATSRGREFDEQYF. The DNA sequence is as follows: TGTGCCACCAGCAGAGGTCGGGAGTTTGACGAGCAGTACTTC.